Listed below are T cell receptor beta chains from one sample, sequenced in a study of cytomegalovirus exposure and HLA in healthy donors. Only in-frame clones appear in the TCRdb table, and some are missing; sequencing was by immunoSEQ multiplex PCR. The repertoire holds 150,000 to 200,000 clones, with approximately 80% as singletons. Sequencing input: PBMCs. The receptor set was obtained from a woman in her thirties or forties in good health and CMV-seropositive. Both conserved end residues are part of each CDR3. D genes are given only for firm matches. Clone size is given for some rows only: seen once, a few or many times, or a class if the clone is expanded.

clone size,V gene,D gene,J gene,CDR3 DNA,CDR3 protein
NA,TRBV7-3,NA,TRBJ2-7,TGTGCCAGCAGCTTAGATTCTGGGGCAAACTACGAGCAGTACTTC,CASSLDSGANYEQYF
NA,TRBV29-1,NA,TRBJ2-5,TGCAGCGTTGAGTTGGGCCAGTTAGGAGAGACCCAGTACTTC,CSVELGQLGETQYF
NA,TRBV15,NA,TRBJ2-5,TGTGCCACCAGCATAGTAGGGGAAGAGACCCAGTACTTC,CATSIVGEETQYF
few,TRBV19,NA,TRBJ1-2,TGTGCCAGTAGTATCTCCAGCGGGAGCTCCTATGGCTACACCTTC,CASSISSGSSYGYTF
NA,TRBV11-2,TRBD2,TRBJ2-5,TGTGCCAGCAGCTTGGGGGGGGGATTAGAGACCCAGTACTTC,CASSLGGGLETQYF
NA,TRBV27,NA,TRBJ1-5,TGTGCCAGCAGAGAGACAGGTAGTCAGCCCCAGCATTTT,CASRETGSQPQHF
once,TRBV19,TRBD1,TRBJ2-7,TGTGCCAGTAGTATAGCCCAGGGGGCATACGAGCAGTACTTC,CASSIAQGAYEQYF
NA,TRBV2,NA,TRBJ2-6,TGTGCCAGCAGTGATCAGGGGCTTTACTCTGGGGCCAACGGCCTGACTTTC,CASSDQGLYSGANGLTF
NA,TRBV18,TRBD1,TRBJ2-3,TGTGCCAGCTCACCAAGGCAAGGACAGGGAGATACGCAGTATTTT,CASSPRQGQGDTQYF
few,TRBV7-2,NA,TRBJ2-7,TGTGCCAGCAGTTTAGGCGGGTTGGGAACCAGCGAGCAGTACTTC,CASSLGGLGTSEQYF
NA,TRBV28,NA,TRBJ1-1,TGTGCCAGCAGTTTCGGACAGCTTTCGAACACTGAAGCTTTCTTT,CASSFGQLSNTEAFF
NA,TRBV5-6,TRBD2,TRBJ2-1,TGTGCCAGCAGCGGGAGACTAGCGGGGATGTACAATGAGCAGTTCTTC,CASSGRLAGMYNEQFF
NA,TRBV2,NA,TRBJ1-5,TGTGCCAGCAGTCGGGAAACACTGGGCAATCAGCCCCAGCATTTT,CASSRETLGNQPQHF
few,TRBV12-5,NA,TRBJ1-2,TGTGCTAGTGGCACAGGGACGTGGGGCTACACCTTC,CASGTGTWGYTF
few,TRBV2,NA,TRBJ1-1,TGTGCCAGCAGTGCGGAGTCGAACACTGAAGCTTTCTTT,CASSAESNTEAFF
once,TRBV10-2,NA,TRBJ2-5,TGCGCCACCCAAAGAGGTCCGCAAGAGACCCAGTACTTC,CATQRGPQETQYF
NA,TRBV28,TRBD2,TRBJ2-7,TGTGCCAGCAGTTTAGTTTCTAGCGGGGGGGCCTATGACGAGCAGTACTTC,CASSLVSSGGAYDEQYF
NA,TRBV15,NA,TRBJ2-7,TGTGCCACCAGCAGAGATTCCCGGAACAGGCGAGCCTACGAGCAGTACTTC,CATSRDSRNRRAYEQYF